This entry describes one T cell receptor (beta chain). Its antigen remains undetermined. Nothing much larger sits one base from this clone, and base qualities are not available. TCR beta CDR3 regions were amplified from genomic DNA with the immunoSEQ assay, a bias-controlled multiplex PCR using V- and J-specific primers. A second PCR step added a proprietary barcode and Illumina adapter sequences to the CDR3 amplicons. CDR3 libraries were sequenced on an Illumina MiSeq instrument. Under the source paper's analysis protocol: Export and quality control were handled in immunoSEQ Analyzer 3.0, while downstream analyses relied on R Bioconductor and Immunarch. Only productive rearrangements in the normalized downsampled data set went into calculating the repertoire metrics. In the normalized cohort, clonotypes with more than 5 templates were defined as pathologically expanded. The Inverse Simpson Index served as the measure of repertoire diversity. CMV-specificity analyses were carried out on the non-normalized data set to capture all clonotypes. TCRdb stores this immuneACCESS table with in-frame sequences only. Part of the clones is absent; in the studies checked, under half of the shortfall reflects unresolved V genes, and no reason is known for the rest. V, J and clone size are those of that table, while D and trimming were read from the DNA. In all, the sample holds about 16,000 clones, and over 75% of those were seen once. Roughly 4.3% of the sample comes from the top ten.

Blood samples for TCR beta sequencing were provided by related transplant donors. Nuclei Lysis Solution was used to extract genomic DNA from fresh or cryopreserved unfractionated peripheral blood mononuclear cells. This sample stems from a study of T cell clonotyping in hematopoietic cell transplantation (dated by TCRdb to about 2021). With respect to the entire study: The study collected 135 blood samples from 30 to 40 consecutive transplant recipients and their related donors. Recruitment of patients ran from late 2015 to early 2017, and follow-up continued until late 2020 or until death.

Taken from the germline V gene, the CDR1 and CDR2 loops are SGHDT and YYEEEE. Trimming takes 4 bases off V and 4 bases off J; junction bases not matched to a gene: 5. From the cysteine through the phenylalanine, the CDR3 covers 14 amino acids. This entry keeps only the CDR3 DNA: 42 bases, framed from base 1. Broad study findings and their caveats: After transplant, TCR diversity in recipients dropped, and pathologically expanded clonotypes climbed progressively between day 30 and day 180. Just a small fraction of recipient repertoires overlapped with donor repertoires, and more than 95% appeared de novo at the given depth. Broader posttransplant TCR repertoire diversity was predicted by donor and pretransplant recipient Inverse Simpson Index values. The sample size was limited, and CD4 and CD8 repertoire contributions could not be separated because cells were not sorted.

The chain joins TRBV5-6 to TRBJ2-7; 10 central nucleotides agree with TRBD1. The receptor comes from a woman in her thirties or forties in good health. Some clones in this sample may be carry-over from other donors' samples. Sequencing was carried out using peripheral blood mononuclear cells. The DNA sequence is TGTGCCAGCAGCGGTGGACAGGGGGGATACGAGCAGTACTTC. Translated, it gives CASSGGQGGYEQYF.